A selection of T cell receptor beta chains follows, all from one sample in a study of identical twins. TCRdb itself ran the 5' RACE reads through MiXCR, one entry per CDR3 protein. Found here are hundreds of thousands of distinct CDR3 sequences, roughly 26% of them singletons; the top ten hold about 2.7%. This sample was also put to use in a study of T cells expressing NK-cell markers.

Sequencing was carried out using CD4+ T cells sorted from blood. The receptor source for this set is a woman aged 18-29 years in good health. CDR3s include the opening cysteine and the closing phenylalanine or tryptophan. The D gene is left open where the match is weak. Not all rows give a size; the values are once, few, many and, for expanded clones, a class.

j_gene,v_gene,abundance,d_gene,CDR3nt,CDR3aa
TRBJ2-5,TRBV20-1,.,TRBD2,TGCAGTGCCCTCCGGACTAGCGGGGGCCAAGAGACCCAGTACTTC,CSALRTSGGQETQYF
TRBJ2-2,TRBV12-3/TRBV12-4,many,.,TGTGCCAGCAGAATAAACACCGGGGAGCTGTTTTTT,CASRINTGELFF
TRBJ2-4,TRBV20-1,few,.,TGCAGTGCTAGGCCTCCCCTGCGAGACGGGAACATTCAGTACTTC,CSARPPLRDGNIQYF
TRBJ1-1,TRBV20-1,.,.,TGCAGTGCACGTGCCTCGCGTGAAGCTTTCTTT,CSARASREAFF
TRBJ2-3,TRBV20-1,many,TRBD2,TGCAGTGCTCAAAGGACTAGTATCGCAGATACGCAGTATTTT,CSAQRTSIADTQYF
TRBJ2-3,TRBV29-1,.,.,TGCAGCGTTGAAGATCTTGGGTGGGGAGCGCAGTATTTT,CSVEDLGWGAQYF
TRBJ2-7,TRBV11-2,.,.,TGTGCCAGCAGCTTAGTGGGGACCCGCGGCTACGAGCAGTACTTC,CASSLVGTRGYEQYF
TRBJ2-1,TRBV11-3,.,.,TGTGCCAGCAGCCCGAGGGGACCGTACAATGAGCAGTTCTTC,CASSPRGPYNEQFF
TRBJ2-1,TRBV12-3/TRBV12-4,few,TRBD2,TGTGCCAGCAGCCGGGGGGGGGCCTACAATGAGCAGTTCTTC,CASSRGGAYNEQFF
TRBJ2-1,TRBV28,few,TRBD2,TGTGCCAGCAGATGGACTAGCGGAGTAAGCTCCTACAATGAGCAGTTCTTC,CASRWTSGVSSYNEQFF
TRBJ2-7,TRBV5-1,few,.,TGCGCCAGCAGCTTGGACTGGCCTTCCTACGAGCAGTACTTC,CASSLDWPSYEQYF
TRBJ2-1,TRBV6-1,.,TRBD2,TGTGCCACCGAATCCGGGACTAGCTACAATGAGCAGTTCTTC,CATESGTSYNEQFF
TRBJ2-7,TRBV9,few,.,TGTGCCAGCAGCGTAGAAGGGGGCTCCTACGAGCAGTACTTC,CASSVEGGSYEQYF
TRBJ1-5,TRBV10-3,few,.,TGTGCCATCAGTGACGGGCCCATCACTAATCAGCCCCAGCATTTT,CAISDGPITNQPQHF
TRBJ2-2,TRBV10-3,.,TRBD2,TGTGCCATCAGCGCTAGCGGGAAAACCGGGGAGCTGTTTTTT,CAISASGKTGELFF
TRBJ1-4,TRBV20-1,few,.,TGCAGTGCTGGGCTGCGGGGTAATGAAAAACTGTTTTTT,CSAGLRGNEKLFF
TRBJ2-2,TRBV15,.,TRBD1,TGTGCCACCAGCAGAGCGTTAAGAAGGACAGGAAACCGTGGTGGCGGGGAGCTGTTTTTT,CATSRALRRTGNRGGGELFF
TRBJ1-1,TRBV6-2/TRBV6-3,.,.,TGTGCCAGCAGAAAACGGGGTACTGAAGCTTTCTTT,CASRKRGTEAFF
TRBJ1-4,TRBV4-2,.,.,TGTGCCATCAGCCCCGGGCAGTCGAACTTGCTGAATGAAAAACTGTTTTTT,CAISPGQSNLLNEKLFF
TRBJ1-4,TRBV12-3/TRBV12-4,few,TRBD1,TGTGCCAGCAGTTCGGACAGGGTGGCGGAAAAACTGTTTTTT,CASSSDRVAEKLFF
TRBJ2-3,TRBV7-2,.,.,TGTGCCAGCAGCTTAGTATCTGGAGATACGCAGTATTTT,CASSLVSGDTQYF
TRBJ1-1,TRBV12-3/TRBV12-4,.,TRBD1,TGTGCCAGCAGGTGGGGACAGGGGGTGAGCACTGAAGCTTTCTTT,CASRWGQGVSTEAFF
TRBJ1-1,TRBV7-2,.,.,TGTGCCAGCAGCTCCCAGCACCGGGCTGAAGCTTTCTTT,CASSSQHRAEAFF
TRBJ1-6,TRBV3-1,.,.,TGTGCCAGCAGCCAAGGAGGGGTATCTAATTCACCCCTCCACTTT,CASSQGGVSNSPLHF
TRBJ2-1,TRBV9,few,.,TGTGCCAGCAGCGCCACCCCGACAGCGCCTAATGAGCAGTTCTTC,CASSATPTAPNEQFF
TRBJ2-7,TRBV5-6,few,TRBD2,TGTGCCAGCAGCTTCTATAGCGGGAGTGGATACGAGCAGTACTTC,CASSFYSGSGYEQYF
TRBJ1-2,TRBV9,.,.,TGTGCCAGCAGCGTAGGGCCGGGCGGCTATGGCTACACCTTC,CASSVGPGGYGYTF
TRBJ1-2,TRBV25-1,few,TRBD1,TGTGCCAGCAGACAGGGGGGCTATGGCTACACCTTC,CASRQGGYGYTF
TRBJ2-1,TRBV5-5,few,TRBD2,TGTGCCAGCATGAAAAGCGGGGGCCACAATGAGCAGTTCTTC,CASMKSGGHNEQFF
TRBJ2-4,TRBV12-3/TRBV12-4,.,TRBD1,TGTGCCAGCAGCAGAGGACAGGGGGCCGAGCTACCCCTAGCCAAAAACATTCAGTACTTC,CASSRGQGAELPLAKNIQYF
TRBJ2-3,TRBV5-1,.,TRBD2,TGCGCCAGCAGCTTCGGCAGCGGGGGCCCCCTCAGGAATACGCAGTATTTT,CASSFGSGGPLRNTQYF
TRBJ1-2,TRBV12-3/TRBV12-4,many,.,TGTGCCAGCAGCAGCCTCTATGGCTACACCTTC,CASSSLYGYTF
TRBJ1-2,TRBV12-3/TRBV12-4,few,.,TGTGCCAATGATGGCTACACCTTC,CANDGYTF
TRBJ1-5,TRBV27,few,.,TGTGCCAGCAGGGCCGGGAAGAGGACGTTAGATCAGCCCCAGCATTTT,CASRAGKRTLDQPQHF
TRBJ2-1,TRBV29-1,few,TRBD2,TGCAGCGTGTTGACTAGCCCGACGGGTGAGCAGTTCTTC,CSVLTSPTGEQFF
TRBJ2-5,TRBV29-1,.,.,TGCAGCGTTGTTTGGGGAGAGACCCAGTACTTC,CSVVWGETQYF
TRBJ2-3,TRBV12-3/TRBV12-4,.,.,TGTGCCAGCAACCGCGGCGATACGCAGTATTTT,CASNRGDTQYF
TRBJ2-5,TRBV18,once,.,TGTGCCAGCTCACCCTTCCCGGAGACCCAGTACTTC,CASSPFPETQYF
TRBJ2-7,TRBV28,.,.,TGTGCCAGCAGTTGGGGCAACCGCGAGCAGTACTTC,CASSWGNREQYF
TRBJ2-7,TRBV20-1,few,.,TGCAGTGCTACCCCCCCGGGAGATCGGGACGAGCAGTACTTC,CSATPPGDRDEQYF
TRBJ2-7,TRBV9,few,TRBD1,TGTGCCAGCAGCGTAGTACCCGGACAGGGAACCGAGCAGTACTTC,CASSVVPGQGTEQYF
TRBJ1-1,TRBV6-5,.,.,TGTGCCAGCAGTTACGGGCGGGCAGGAACTGAAGCTTTCTTT,CASSYGRAGTEAFF
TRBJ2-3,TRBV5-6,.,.,TGTGCCAGCAGTTCAATCAGGGGCGGCGGGCCGGAGTATTTT,CASSSIRGGGPEYF
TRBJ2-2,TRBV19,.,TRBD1,TGTGCCAGTAGCAAGGGAACTTGGGACAGGGCCGGCGGGGAGCTGTTTTTT,CASSKGTWDRAGGELFF
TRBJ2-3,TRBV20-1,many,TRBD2,TGCAGTGCGGGGGGGAGGGTTGCAGATACGCAGTATTTT,CSAGGRVADTQYF
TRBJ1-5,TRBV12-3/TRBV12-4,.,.,TGTGCCAGCAGTGGGGGGTTTAGCAATCAGCCCCAGCATTTT,CASSGGFSNQPQHF
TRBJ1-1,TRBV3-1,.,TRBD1,TGTGCCAGCAGTCGCGAAGGGACAGGGGTCGGAACTGAAGCTTTCTTT,CASSREGTGVGTEAFF